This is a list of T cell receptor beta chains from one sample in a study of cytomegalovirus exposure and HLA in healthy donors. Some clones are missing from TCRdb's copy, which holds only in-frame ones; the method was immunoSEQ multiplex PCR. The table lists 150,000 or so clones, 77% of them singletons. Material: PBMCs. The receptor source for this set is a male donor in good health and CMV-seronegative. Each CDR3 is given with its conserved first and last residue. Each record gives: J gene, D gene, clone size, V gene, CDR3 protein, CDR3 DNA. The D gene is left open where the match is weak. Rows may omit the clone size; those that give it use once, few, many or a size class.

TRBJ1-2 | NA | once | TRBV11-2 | CASSFTGKNYGYTF | TGTGCCAGCAGCTTCACAGGAAAAAACTATGGCTACACCTTC
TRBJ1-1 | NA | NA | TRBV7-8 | CASSLEPSGVNTEAFF | TGTGCCAGCAGCTTAGAACCCTCAGGGGTCAACACTGAAGCTTTCTTT
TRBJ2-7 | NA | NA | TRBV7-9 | CASSFSSAYEQYF | TGTGCCAGCAGCTTTTCGTCTGCGTACGAGCAGTACTTC
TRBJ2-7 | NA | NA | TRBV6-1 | CATRSLSSYEQYF | TGTGCCACCAGGAGTCTGAGCTCCTACGAGCAGTACTTC
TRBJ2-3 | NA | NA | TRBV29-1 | CSVDDRYTDTQYF | TGCAGCGTTGATGACAGATACACAGATACGCAGTATTTT
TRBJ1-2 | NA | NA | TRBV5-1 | CASRGGNYGYTF | TGCGCCAGCAGAGGGGGAAACTATGGCTACACCTTC
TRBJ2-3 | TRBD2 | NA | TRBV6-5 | CASSYGGRPDTQYF | TGTGCCAGCAGTTACGGCGGGAGGCCAGATACGCAGTATTTT
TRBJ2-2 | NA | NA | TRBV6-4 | CASRGEGTHVGELFF | TGTGCTAGTCGTGGTGAGGGGACTCACGTCGGGGAGCTGTTTTTT
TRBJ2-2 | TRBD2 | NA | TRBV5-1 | CASSPGTSGGPGSGELFF | TGCGCCAGCAGCCCTGGGACTAGCGGGGGGCCCGGGTCCGGGGAGCTGTTTTTT
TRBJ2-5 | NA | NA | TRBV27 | CASSSNSNQETQYF | TGTGCCAGCAGTTCTAACAGTAACCAAGAGACCCAGTACTTC
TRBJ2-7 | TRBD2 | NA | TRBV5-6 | CASSFSLAGAYEQYF | TGTGCCAGCAGCTTTTCCCTAGCGGGGGCCTACGAGCAGTACTTC
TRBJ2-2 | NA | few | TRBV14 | CASSLYSFSDTGELFF | TGTGCCAGCAGCCTCTATTCATTTAGTGACACCGGGGAGCTGTTTTTT
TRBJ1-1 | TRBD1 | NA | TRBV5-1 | CASGPSGQGDYTEAFF | TGCGCCAGCGGCCCTTCGGGACAGGGGGACTACACTGAAGCTTTCTTT
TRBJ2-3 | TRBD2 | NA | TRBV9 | CASGHSGMADTQYF | TGTGCCAGCGGACATAGCGGGATGGCAGATACGCAGTATTTT
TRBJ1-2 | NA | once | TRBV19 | CASSPHVTLEGYTF | TGTGCCAGTAGTCCTCATGTGACCCTGGAGGGCTACACCTTC
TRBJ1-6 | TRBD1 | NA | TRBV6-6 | CATTPGQGSIGSPLHF | TGTGCCACTACCCCCGGACAGGGAAGTATAGGTTCACCCCTCCACTTT
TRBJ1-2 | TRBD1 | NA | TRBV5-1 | CASSLRYGTGPDRAYGYTF | TGCGCCAGCAGCTTGAGATATGGCACTGGGCCGGACAGGGCCTATGGCTACACCTTC
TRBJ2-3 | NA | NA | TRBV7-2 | CASTTFPAGPDTQYF | TGTGCCAGCACCACATTCCCTGCGGGGCCAGATACGCAGTATTTT
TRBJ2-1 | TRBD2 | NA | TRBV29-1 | CSGLAERTPYNEQFF | TGCAGCGGACTAGCGGAGCGGACGCCCTACAATGAGCAGTTCTTC
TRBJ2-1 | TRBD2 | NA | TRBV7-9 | CASSLGLAGNNEQFF | TGTGCCAGCAGCTTAGGCCTAGCGGGGAACAATGAGCAGTTCTTC
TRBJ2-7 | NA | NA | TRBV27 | CASSFAQAQTYEQYF | TGTGCCAGCAGTTTCGCTCAGGCACAGACGTACGAGCAGTACTTC
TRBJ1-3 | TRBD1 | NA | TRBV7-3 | CASSLTGTGRGNTIYF | TGTGCCAGCAGCTTAACCGGGACAGGGCGCGGAAACACCATATATTTT
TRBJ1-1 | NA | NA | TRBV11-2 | CASSLGRSTEAFF | TGTGCCAGCAGCTTAGGGAGGTCGACTGAAGCTTTCTTT
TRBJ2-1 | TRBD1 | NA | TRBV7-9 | CASSRQGALTGREGNEQFF | TGTGCCAGCAGTAGACAGGGGGCGCTGACCGGGAGGGAGGGCAATGAGCAGTTCTTC
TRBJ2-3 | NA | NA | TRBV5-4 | CASSLDPTGADTQYF | TGTGCCAGCAGCTTGGACCCGACGGGTGCAGATACGCAGTATTTT
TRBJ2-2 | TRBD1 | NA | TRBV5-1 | CASSLGQGVMSGELFF | TGCGCCAGCAGCTTGGGCCAGGGGGTTATGAGCGGGGAGCTGTTTTTT
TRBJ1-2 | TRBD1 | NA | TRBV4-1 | CASSQDPGQGGFYTF | TGCGCCAGCAGCCAAGATCCGGGACAGGGGGGTTTCTACACCTTC
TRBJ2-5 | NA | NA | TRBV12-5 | CASALTAPRETQYF | TGTGCTAGTGCCCTGACAGCTCCCCGTGAGACCCAGTACTTC
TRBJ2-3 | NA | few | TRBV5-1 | CASSLQKRTSTDTQYF | TGCGCCAGCAGCTTGCAGAAGAGGACTAGCACAGATACGCAGTATTTT
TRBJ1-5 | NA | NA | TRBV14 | CASSQGHSNQPQHF | TGTGCCAGCAGCCAAGGACACAGCAATCAGCCCCAGCATTTT
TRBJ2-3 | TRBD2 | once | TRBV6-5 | CASSYFSGRGTDTQYF | TGTGCCAGCAGTTACTTTAGCGGGAGGGGGACAGATACGCAGTATTTT
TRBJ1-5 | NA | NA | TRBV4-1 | CASSQAGYQPQHF | TGCGCCAGCAGCCAGGCAGGGTATCAGCCCCAGCATTTT
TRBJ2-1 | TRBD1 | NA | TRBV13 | CASSGGQGIGDEQFF | TGTGCCAGCAGCGGGGGACAGGGGATTGGGGATGAGCAGTTCTTC
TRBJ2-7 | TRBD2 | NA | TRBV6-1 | CASSEATVGGPYEQYF | TGTGCCAGCAGTGAAGCGACTGTGGGAGGGCCATACGAGCAGTACTTC
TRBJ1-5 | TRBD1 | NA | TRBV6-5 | CASSRAGQKNQPQHF | TGTGCCAGCAGCCGCGCGGGACAGAAAAATCAGCCCCAGCATTTT
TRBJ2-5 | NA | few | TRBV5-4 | CASSLVLAQETQYF | TGTGCCAGCAGCTTGGTTTTAGCTCAAGAGACCCAGTACTTC
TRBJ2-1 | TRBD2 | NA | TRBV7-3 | CASSSFGTSGSNEQFF | TGTGCCAGCAGCTCGTTCGGGACTAGCGGGAGTAATGAGCAGTTCTTC
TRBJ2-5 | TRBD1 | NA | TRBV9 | CASSVMGQGGETQYF | TGTGCCAGCAGCGTAATGGGACAGGGGGGAGAGACCCAGTACTTC
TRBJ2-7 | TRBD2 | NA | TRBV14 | CASSQSGTKNRSYEQYF | TGTGCCAGCAGCCAGTCCGGGACTAAAAATAGGTCCTACGAGCAGTACTTC
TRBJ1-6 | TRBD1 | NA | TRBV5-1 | CASQDRTDNSPLHF | TGCGCCAGCCAGGACAGGACCGATAATTCACCCCTCCACTTT
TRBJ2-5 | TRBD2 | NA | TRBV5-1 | CASSWWGGERQETQYF | TGCGCCAGCAGCTGGTGGGGGGGGGAACGCCAAGAGACCCAGTACTTC
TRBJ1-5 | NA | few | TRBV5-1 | CASSEDSHQPQHF | TGCGCCAGCAGCGAGGACAGCCATCAGCCCCAGCATTTT
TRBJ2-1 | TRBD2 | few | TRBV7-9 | CASSSMTSGGNEQFF | TGTGCCAGCAGCTCCATGACTAGCGGGGGCAATGAGCAGTTCTTC
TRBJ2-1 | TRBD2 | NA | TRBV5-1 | CASSLGQRDLDNEQFF | TGCGCCAGCAGCTTGGGTCAGCGGGACCTTGACAATGAGCAGTTCTTC
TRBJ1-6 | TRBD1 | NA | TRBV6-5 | CASSQDRSSPLHF | TGTGCCAGCAGTCAGGACAGGAGCTCACCCCTCCACTTT
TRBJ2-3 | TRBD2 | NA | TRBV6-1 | CASRTSGSTDTQYF | TGTGCCAGCAGGACTAGCGGTAGCACAGATACGCAGTATTTT
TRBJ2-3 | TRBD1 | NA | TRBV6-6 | CASTGGTDTQYF | TGTGCCAGCACAGGGGGAACAGATACGCAGTATTTT
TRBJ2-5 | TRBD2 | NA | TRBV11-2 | CASTSSSGRGTQYF | TGTGCCAGCACTAGCTCTAGCGGGAGGGGGACCCAGTACTTC
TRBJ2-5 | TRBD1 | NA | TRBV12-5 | CASGRDRGSETQYF | TGTGCTAGTGGTCGCGACAGGGGCTCGGAGACCCAGTACTTC